This T cell receptor (beta chain) emerged from a study of breast tumors, draining lymph nodes, adjacent tissues. Points on this clonotype: Its target is unknown.

Germline CDR1 is MDHEN and CDR2 is SYDVKM. The CDR3 length is 12 residues. V lost 8 bases and J lost 4, with 10 bases in between. Samples came from axillary lymph nodes draining the breast cancer. Points from the study as a whole: Compared with lymph nodes, tumors were less diverse; compared with nontumor tissue, more. Luminal-like breast cancer showed significantly higher tumor–nontumor repertoire similarity than basal-like. Tumor T cell lymph node origin was a supported hypothesis, not proven.

TCRdb itself ran the multiplex PCR reads through MiXCR, one entry per CDR3 protein. The sample includes 150,000 to 200,000 distinct CDR3 sequences, 30% to 35% of them seen just once. V is TRBV28 and J is TRBJ2-3; D perhaps matches TRBD2 (6 bases). The receptor was derived from a female donor with breast cancer. Some clones in this sample may be carry-over from other donors' samples. Sequenced material: axillary lymph node tissue. Here the CDR3 reads CASFSSADTQYF. The CDR3 DNA sequence: TGTGCCAGCTTCTCTAGCGCAGATACGCAGTATTTT. Filled out from reference TRBV28 and TRBJ2-3, the complete variable domain reads DVKVTQSSRYLVKRTGEKVFLECVQDMDHENMFWYRQDPGLGLRLIYFSYDVKMKEKGDIPEGYSVSREKKERFSLILESASTNQTSMYLCASFSSADTQYFGPGTRLTVL.